Listed here is a single T cell receptor beta chain. What this receptor recognizes is not known. No base-level quality is on record; no much larger clone is a single base apart. Separate from the approximately 700-subject first cohort, the validation cohort of more than 90 subjects was the group to which the donors belonged. This sample was taken from a study of cytomegalovirus exposure and HLA in healthy donors (dated by TCRdb to 2016 to 2017). Describing the broader study: The 500 to 800 repertoires of the first cohort and the roughly 110 validation repertoires were produced on the same platform, according to a later analysis. The study was designed to test whether signatures of past pathogen exposure could be identified by cataloging public T cell receptors. In addition to the first cohort of 666 subjects, a separate validation cohort of 120 different subjects was used. To predict cytomegalovirus infection status, the study brought together high-throughput TCR immunosequencing, statistical association of individual TCRs with disease status, and machine learning.

On the study overall, not on this receptor specifically: A later analysis lacked HLA typing for the validation cohort, so it scored co-occurrence in that cohort across all 120 repertoires. Most TCR sequences were seen in very few donors, while some public TCRs were found in many individuals. In vitro tests confirmed that three of the cytomegalovirus-associated TCR beta chains recognize cytomegalovirus antigens. The classifier was reported to diagnose cytomegalovirus status with high specificity and sensitivity in both the original and validation cohorts. A total of 150 to 200 TCR beta chains were listed by the study as associated with cytomegalovirus. A later analysis found that TCRs clustered in the first cohort also tended to co-occur in the roughly 120 validation repertoires, with approximately 94% of cluster scores above 0. It was suggested by the authors that the approach could potentially be generalized to other disease states and immunological phenotypes.

CDR1 and CDR2, per the germline V gene, are SGHTA and FQGNSA. The CDR3 runs 14 residues from the cysteine to the phenylalanine. Just the 42-base CDR3 DNA is kept, in frame starting at base 1. Germline trimming amounts to 4 bases on V and 4 bases on J, with 6 as the count of junction bases outside the gene matches. Receptors were amplified or captured by the immunoSEQ multiplex PCR assay. Processing in the source paper ran as follows. A statistical classification framework was developed to diagnose cytomegalovirus status using the catalog of TCR beta chain sequences. Sourced from immuneACCESS, this table was stored by TCRdb with only in-frame sequences that have V and J called. A share of the clones is absent; for the studies checked, an unresolved V gene accounts for under half, and the remainder has no known explanation. V, J and clone size derive from that table, while D and trimming were established from the DNA sequence. The sample includes some 140,000 clones, with just under 85% observed a single time. Roughly 27% of the sample is taken by the ten largest.

The chain is encoded by TRBV7-2 joined to TRBJ2-7; TRBD1 fits 8 bases in the junction. This receptor was identified in a man in his thirties or forties in good health and CMV-seropositive. Sequencing used PBMCs. The DNA is TGTGCCAGCAGCTATCCAGGGGGCACGTACGAGCAGTACTTC. This is translated as CASSYPGGTYEQYF.